One and the same sample provided the 9 T cell receptor beta chains below, sequenced in a study of blood T cell repertoires in COVID-19. The assay was immunoSEQ multiplex PCR, and TCRdb's table has in-frame clones only and misses some. The sample yields about 250,000 clones, roughly nine tenths seen once. What was sequenced was PBMCs or T cells enriched from blood (not recorded which). The receptors come from a woman in her 50s who had recovered from COVID-19.

The chain couples TRBV28 to TRBJ2-7, with D possibly TRBD2 on 6 matching bases. The CDR3 loop spans 14 amino acids. V was shortened by 5 bases and J by 7 bases, with 18 bases between the two germline ends. Germline CDR1 reads MDHEN; CDR2 reads SYDVKM. CDR3 sequence reads: CASSSRDSTGEQYF. DNA for the CDR3: TGTGCCAGCAGTAGTCGGGACTCGACGGGAGAGCAGTACTTC. Full variable domain (remainder filled in from reference TRBV28 and TRBJ2-7): DVKVTQSSRYLVKRTGEKVFLECVQDMDHENMFWYRQDPGLGLRLIYFSYDVKMKEKGDIPEGYSVSREKKERFSLILESASTNQTSMYLCASSSRDSTGEQYFGPGTRLTVT.

V and J are TRBV4-1 and TRBJ2-7; 7 nucleotides align to TRBD2. The CDR3 loop spans 16 amino acids. Germline V gene data show CDR1 as MGHRA and CDR2 as YSYEKL. Trimming removed 8 bases from V and 2 bases from J; junction bases left unmatched: 15. CDR3 residues: CASAQTSGTTTYEQYF. The CDR3 region has the DNA TGCGCCAGCGCCCAAACATCGGGGACTACCACCTACGAGCAGTACTTC.

This chain links TRBV10-1 with TRBJ1-2; 7 positions agree with TRBD1. Germline-derived CDR1 and CDR2 are WNHNN and SYGVQD (reference sequence). CDR3 size: 13 residues. The V gene end was trimmed by 4 bases and the J gene end by 3 bases; junction bases not matched to a gene: 2. The chain's CDR3 is CASSATGYYGYTF. CDR3 DNA sequence: TGCGCCAGCAGTGCGACAGGGTACTATGGCTACACCTTC.

This rearrangement joins TRBV7-2 to TRBJ1-6; 9 bases are a match to TRBD1. The J segment lost 10 bases and the V segment lost 6 bases, leaving 10 bases of the junction unmatched. Germline assignment: CDR1 SGHTA and CDR2 FQGNSA. The CDR3 is 15 residues long. CDR3 amino acids: CASRRMWDRVSPLHF. CDR3 DNA: TGTGCCAGCAGGAGGATGTGGGACAGGGTCTCACCCCTCCACTTT.

The chain uses TRBV28 and TRBJ1-2; D gene ambiguous. Germline values: CDR1 MDHEN, CDR2 SYDVKM. V dropped 4 bases and J dropped 7 bases, with 13 bases sitting between them. The CDR3 covers 13 residues. The CDR3: CASSSPLPGGYTF. The CDR3 region has the DNA TGTGCCAGCAGTTCCCCGCTACCGGGTGGCTACACCTTC.

V gene TRBV4-3 combines with J gene TRBJ2-7; 7 bases map to TRBD2. Germline CDR1 is LGHNA and CDR2 is YSLEER. CDR3 length equals 16 residues. V lost 0 bases to trimming and J lost 4 bases; unmatched junction nucleotides: 9. The CDR3 nucleotides read TGCGCCAGCAGCCAAGATTGGGGGGGTAGATTTTACGAGCAGTACTTC. Amino acids: CASSQDWGGRFYEQYF.

The chain joins TRBV5-5 to TRBJ2-7; 7 bases fit TRBD1. Germline lookup yields CDR1 SGHKS and CDR2 YYEKEE (reference sequence). The CDR3 sequence is 13 residues long. V was clipped by 5 bases and J by 1 base; unmatched bases: 3. Written as DNA, the CDR3 is TGTGCCAGCAGTACGGGACAGTCCTACGAGCAGTACTTC. The encoded protein is CASSTGQSYEQYF.

The CDR3 nucleotides are TGTGCCAGCAGCTTGGGGCTAGCGACAGATACGCAGTATTTT. Protein: CASSLGLATDTQYF. The chain is built from TRBV7-3 and TRBJ2-3; perhaps TRBD2 as D (6 bases). The length of the CDR3 is 14 residues. Per germline, CDR1 SGHTA and CDR2 FQGTGA. Deletions cut 3 bases from V and 3 bases from J, with 10 bases between.

The chain uses TRBV7-8 and TRBJ2-7, with D perhaps matching TRBD1 (6 bases). V gave up 6 bases and J gave up 4 bases, with 19 bases separating them. Germline V gene data show CDR1 as SGHVS and CDR2 as FQNEAQ. The CDR3 extends over 15 amino acids. The CDR3 nucleotides are TGTGCCAGCAGTCCAACCGGCCAGGGGTTTTACGAGCAGTACTTC. It translates to CASSPTGQGFYEQYF.